The T cell receptor beta chain under discussion was sequenced for a study of shared clonotypes between healthy human individuals. Study context: Each donor's CD8 memory used one plate, CD8 naive two, each CD4 subset three.

At the deep level, the assay was run. Libraries were prepared by immunoSEQ multiplex PCR; TCRdb keeps only in-frame clonotypes and omits some of them. The sample contains about 1.5 million clones, roughly 95% of which appear only once. V lost 4 bases and J 4 bases, leaving 15 bases between the germline ends. The CDR3 loop spans 15 amino acids. Germline V CDR1 and CDR2: SGHRS, YFSETQ. This sequence originates from a young man in good health. Sequences were obtained from naive CD4+ T cells sorted from blood. The subset here: CD45RA+ positively selected. This rearrangement joins TRBV5-1 to TRBJ2-1; possibly TRBD2 for D (6 bases). DNA of the CDR3: TGCGCCAGCAGCCGCGGGACTCAGAGTTACAATGAGCAGTTCTTC. Encoded protein: CASSRGTQSYNEQFF.